This T cell receptor (beta chain) comes out of a study of blood T cells in healthy people across ages. Study-wide results and limits: The study regarded diversity estimates from one million T cells as underestimates. PBMCs left unsorted prevented a conclusive naive versus antigen-experienced comparison. Strong correlation existed between TCR beta diversity and naive T cell percentage.

There are 15 residues in the CDR3. V dropped 5 bases and J dropped 1 base, with 14 bases sitting between them. Germline V CDR1 and CDR2: SNHLY, FYNNEI. Using a J-beta primer mix together with a sample-barcoded 5' primer, a second PCR was run for about 7 to 12 cycles. TCRdb ran MiXCR on the 5' RACE reads and lists one entry per CDR3 protein. The sample consists of roughly 1,500,000 distinct CDR3 sequences, almost 35% of them appearing once. About this clonotype itself: Its specificity is not known.

This chain links TRBV2 with TRBJ2-5; D may be TRBD2 (6 bases). The sample comprised blood. The receptor comes from a woman between 25 and 40 years old in good health. CDR3 coding DNA: TGTGCCAGCAGTCAGAGGAGGGACTTCCAAGAGACCCAGTACTTC. Its protein is CASSQRRDFQETQYF.